Sequencing of this TCR beta chain was carried out in a study of blood T cells in healthy people across ages. Background on the study: With template switching, about one barcoded beta molecule was captured per two T cells. Findings and limits, study-wide: More naive CD4+ cells and higher diversity marked long-lived donors relative to aged donors.

It was with a sample-barcoded 5' primer and a J-beta primer mix that a second PCR of about 7 to 12 cycles was run. TCRdb processed the 5' RACE reads anew with MiXCR; each CDR3 protein has one entry. The sample has some 900,000 distinct CDR3 sequences, about 44% seen once. About this clonotype itself: Its antigen is not known.

Every donor gave 8 to 10 milliliters of peripheral blood. The study isolated at least 7 million PBMCs from each sample. The V and J ends lost 4 bases and 0 bases respectively, with 11 bases between them. Germline V gene lookup returns CDR1 SGHTA and CDR2 FQGNSA. The CDR3 consists of 15 residues. The V and J genes are TRBV7-2 and TRBJ2-3; possible D gene TRBD2, 6 bases. Sequenced sample: blood. The TCR was taken from a man under 40 in good health. The CDR3 here is CASSSVGTSTDTQYF. Written as DNA, the CDR3 is TGTGCCAGCAGCTCCGTCGGGACTAGCACAGATACGCAGTATTTT.